These 18 T cell receptor beta chains came from one sample sequenced in a study of shared clonotypes between healthy human individuals. Produced via immunoSEQ multiplex PCR; TCRdb's table is partial and in-frame only. Of fewer than 550,000 clones in the sample, over 60% were seen once. The sequenced sample was PBMCs. The receptors were gathered from a woman in her thirties or forties in good health. Some clones in this sample may be carry-over from other donors' samples.

In nucleotides, the CDR3 is TGTGCCAGCACTGGGGGGCCCTACAATGAGCAGTTCTTC. It encodes CASTGGPYNEQFF. The gene calls are TRBV2 and TRBJ2-1, with D possibly being TRBD1 or TRBD2 (6 bases each). Germline V lookup: CDR1 SNHLY, CDR2 FYNNEI. The CDR3 sequence is 13 residues long. V lost 7 bases, J lost 2 bases, and 9 bases lay in between.

This clone was observed a few times. The chain joins TRBV6-5 to TRBJ1-2; 9 bases align to TRBD1. This CDR3 is 15 amino acids long. V was clipped by 4 bases and J by 7 bases; unmatched bases: 10. The germline V gene has CDR1 MNHEY and CDR2 SVGAGI. The CDR3 DNA sequence: TGTGCCAGCAGTTTCCTCGGGACAGGGTGGGTTGGCTACACCTTC. Protein product: CASSFLGTGWVGYTF.

This clone was recorded once. The chain recombines TRBV28 with TRBJ1-2; tentative D call: TRBD1 (5 bases). The germline gives CDR1 MDHEN, CDR2 SYDVKM. The CDR3 has 15 residues. Trimming shortened V by 1 base and J by 4 bases, and 13 bases separated the two germline ends. CDR3 sequence: CASSLLGRVGYGYTF. The CDR3 coding sequence is TGTGCCAGCAGTTTATTAGGCAGGGTCGGCTATGGCTACACCTTC.

CDR3 protein: CSARTGYNTEAFF. The CDR3 DNA sequence: TGCAGCGCTCGGACAGGATACAACACTGAAGCTTTCTTT. The rearrangement links TRBV29-1 to TRBJ1-1; TRBD1 matches at 7 bases. The J segment lost 2 bases and the V segment lost 7 bases, leaving 7 bases of the junction unmatched. This CDR3 has 13 amino acids. Per the germline V gene, CDR1 is SQVTM and CDR2 is ANQGSEA.

The chain employs TRBV25-1 and TRBJ1-1; D is unclear. Per germline, CDR1 MGHDK and CDR2 SYGVNS. Trimming shortened V by 0 bases and J by 6 bases, and 11 bases separated the two germline ends. The CDR3 is 14 amino acids. The CDR3 DNA reads as TGTGCCAGCAGTGAATATGCTTCCGGGGCTGAAGCTTTCTTT. Its protein product is CASSEYASGAEAFF.

This clone came up a few times. The rearrangement links TRBV4-3 to TRBJ2-2; 8 nucleotides align to TRBD2. Trimming at V came to 1 base and at J to 7 bases, leaving 8 bases not matched to a gene. Germline-derived CDR1 and CDR2 are LGHNA and YSLEER. The CDR3 is made up of 16 amino acids. CDR3 coding DNA: TGCGCCAGCAGCCAAGTCGCCGGGAGGGGTCACGGGGAGCTGTTTTTT. The encoded protein is CASSQVAGRGHGELFF.

This clone was seen repeatedly, ten times or more. The chain combines TRBV6-4 with TRBJ2-3; D ambiguous. Germline V gene sequence: CDR1 MRHNA, CDR2 SNTAGT. The CDR3 has 14 amino acids. The V end was cut by 3 bases, the J end by 4 bases, with 11 bases between. This CDR3 reads CASSENLSADTQYF. The DNA of the CDR3 is TGTGCCAGCAGTGAGAACCTGTCCGCAGATACGCAGTATTTT.

The V gene is TRBV28, the J gene TRBJ2-5, with TRBD2 identical over 12 bases. J lost 5 bases, V lost 6 bases, and 7 bases had no gene match. CDR1 is MDHEN, CDR2 SYDVKM, per germline. The CDR3 is 15 residues long. In DNA, the CDR3 is TGTGCCAGCAGGCCACCTGGACTAGCGGGGGAGACCCAGTACTTC. This sequence encodes CASRPPGLAGETQYF. Complete variable domain (other parts from reference TRBV28 and TRBJ2-5): DVKVTQSSRYLVKRTGEKVFLECVQDMDHENMFWYRQDPGLGLRLIYFSYDVKMKEKGDIPEGYSVSREKKERFSLILESASTNQTSMYLCASRPPGLAGETQYFGPGTRLLVL.

CDR3 region: CASSLDQGNYEQYF. The DNA for the CDR3 is TGTGCCAGCAGCTTGGACCAGGGGAATTACGAGCAGTACTTC. The V call is TRBV5-4, the J call TRBJ2-7, with D perhaps TRBD1 (6 bases). This CDR3 has 14 residues. The germline V and J ends were trimmed by 0 bases and 4 bases, with 11 bases remaining between them. The V gene's germline CDR1 is SGHNT and CDR2 YYREEE (reference sequence).

The rearrangement uses TRBV15 and TRBJ2-1; 12 nucleotides match TRBD1. This CDR3 contains 16 residues. Germline V gene lookup returns CDR1 LNHNV and CDR2 YYDKDF (reference sequence). Germline trimming cut 3 bases from V and 8 bases from J; bases unmatched to any gene: 8. CDR3 DNA sequence: TGTGCCACCAGCAGGCCGGGACAGGGGGCTAAGTATGAGCAGTTCTTC. This encodes CATSRPGQGAKYEQFF.

The V gene is TRBV4-1, the J gene TRBJ1-5, with D tentatively TRBD2 (5 bases). The DNA matches TRBJ2-3 better at its end, which makes the J call doubtful. Germline V CDR1 and CDR2: MGHRA, YSYEKL. CDR3 size: 16 residues. CDR3: CASSQDHPGSNQPQYF. DNA for the CDR3: TGCGCCAGCAGCCAAGATCACCCGGGGAGCAATCAGCCCCAGTATTTT.

This clone was seen a single time. The chain carries TRBV29-1 and TRBJ2-7, with a weak D call TRBD1 (5 bases). CDR1 and CDR2 (germline): SQVTM, ANQGSEA. Deletions cut 3 bases from V and 4 bases from J, with 16 bases between. This CDR3 comprises 14 residues. The CDR3 DNA reads TGCAGCGTTGAGGACGGGCAGGGTGGATACGAGCAGTACTTC. This gives the protein CSVEDGQGGYEQYF.

The chain recombines TRBV5-1 with TRBJ2-1, with 7 positions matching TRBD2. The V gene end was trimmed by 1 base and the J gene end by 1 base; junction bases not matched to a gene: 5. Germline CDR1 reads SGHRS; CDR2 reads YFSETQ. The CDR3 runs 16 residues. CDR3 protein: CASSLIGAGSYNEQFF. In nucleotides, the CDR3 is TGCGCCAGCAGCTTGATTGGAGCGGGATCCTACAATGAGCAGTTCTTC.

The chain carries TRBV19 and TRBJ2-1; D may be TRBD2 (5 bases). The CDR3 spans 16 residues. V was cut by 3 bases and J by 12 bases, with 24 bases left in between. The germline V gene has CDR1 LNHDA and CDR2 SQIVND (reference sequence). CDR3 bases: TGTGCCAGTAGTATGGCAGTAGGTACAATGAGTCGGGGGCAGTTCTTC. Translated, it gives CASSMAVGTMSRGQFF.

This clone was detected only a few times. The chain recombines TRBV19 with TRBJ1-2, with D possibly TRBD1 on 5 matching bases. V was pared by 1 base and J by 4 bases, with 13 bases between. This CDR3 has 15 residues. CDR1 LNHDA and CDR2 SQIVND come from the germline V gene (reference sequence). This CDR3 reads CASSIGGQGVYGYTF. CDR3 sequence (DNA): TGTGCCAGTAGTATAGGAGGCCAGGGAGTCTATGGCTACACCTTC.

This clone is a singleton in its sample. The rearrangement joins TRBV29-1 to TRBJ2-7; 10 bases are shared with TRBD2. CDR1 and CDR2 from the germline V gene are SQVTM and ANQGSEA. The V segment lost 3 bases and the J segment 5 bases; nucleotides outside the gene matches: 4. CDR3 length: 13 residues. This CDR3 reads CSVDLAGGHEQYF. In DNA, the CDR3 is TGCAGCGTTGATTTAGCGGGAGGCCACGAGCAGTACTTC.

This clone occurred a few times. The chain has TRBV7-9 and TRBJ2-3; 7 nucleotides line up with TRBD1. V was clipped by 1 base and J by 2 bases; unmatched bases: 3. This CDR3 contains 15 residues. CDR1 and CDR2 from the germline V gene are SEHNR and FQNEAQ (reference sequence). The CDR3, as DNA: TGTGCCAGCAGCTTAGATAGGGGGCACACAGATACGCAGTATTTT. It is translated as CASSLDRGHTDTQYF.

The chain recombines TRBV30 with TRBJ2-1; maybe TRBD2 (6 bases). V dropped 0 bases and J dropped 9 bases, with 18 bases sitting between them. This CDR3 spans 15 amino acids. The germline CDR1 and CDR2 sequences are GTSNPN and SVGIG (reference sequence). The CDR3 DNA sequence: TGTGCCTGGAGTGTACTAAGGCGGGGAGCGGGTGAGCAGTTCTTC. Amino acids: CAWSVLRRGAGEQFF. Full variable domain (rest looked up from reference TRBV30 and TRBJ2-1): SQTIHQWPATLVQPVGSPLSLECTVEGTSNPNLYWYRQAAGRGLQLLFYSVGIGQISSEVPQNLSASRPQDRQFILSSKKLLLSDSGFYLCAWSVLRRGAGEQFFGPGTRLTVL.